The 8 T cell receptor beta chains reported below all come from one sample, sequenced in a study of blood T cells in healthy people across ages. A second PCR of roughly 7 to 11 cycles used a sample-barcoded 5' primer and a J-beta primer mix. TCRdb re-analysed the 5' RACE reads in MiXCR, keeping a single row per CDR3 protein. The sample consists of about 780,000 distinct CDR3 sequences, less than 60% of them appearing once. The sample was blood. The receptor source for this set is a man older than 75 in good health.

This chain uses TRBV18 with TRBJ2-5, with 8 bases that match TRBD2. V gave up 3 bases and J gave up 5 bases; unmatched junction bases: 11. CDR3 length equals 16 residues. CDR1 KGHSH and CDR2 LQKENI come from the germline V gene. The CDR3 DNA follows: TGTGCCAGCTCACCGGGACTAGTGGGAAATATCGAGACCCAGTACTTC. As protein: CASSPGLVGNIETQYF.

The DNA of the CDR3 is TGTGCCAGCAGCACGCGGGGGAAAGAGACCCAGTACTTC. Residues: CASSTRGKETQYF. The chain is built from TRBV5-4 and TRBJ2-5; 7 bases line up with TRBD2. The CDR3 runs to 13 residues. In germline, CDR1 is SGHNT, CDR2 YYREEE (reference sequence). With 4 bases clipped from V and 3 bases from J, the junction kept 3 bases outside the gene matches. The whole variable domain, filled in from reference TRBV5-4 and TRBJ2-5, reads ETGVTQSPTHLIKTRGQQVTLRCSSQSGHNTVSWYQQALGQGPQFIFQYYREEENGRGNFPPRFSGLQFPNYSSELNVNALELDDSALYLCASSTRGKETQYFGPGTRLLVL.

The rearrangement uses TRBV20-1 and TRBJ2-2; 7 bases are a match to TRBD2. Germline lookup yields CDR1 DFQATT and CDR2 SNEGSKA (reference sequence). CDR3 length: 14 residues. J gave up 5 bases and V 6 bases, and 9 bases lay outside the gene matches. As DNA, the CDR3 is TGCAGTGCGGAAAGCGGGGAGTTTACCGGGGAGCTGTTTTTT. It is translated as CSAESGEFTGELFF.

This clonotype was detected only a few times. V usage is TRBV10-3 and J usage is TRBJ2-1; TRBD1 aligns across 9 bases. Germline assignment: CDR1 ENHRY and CDR2 SYGVKD. CDR3 size: 14 residues. Losses at the gene ends were 10 bases for V and 3 bases for J; bases not matched to a gene: 7. CDR3 in amino acids: CATNRDRDYNEQFF. The CDR3, as DNA: TGTGCCACGAACCGGGACAGGGACTACAATGAGCAGTTCTTC.

The CDR3 region has the DNA TGTGCCAGCAGCTTATGGGGTCCCTACGAGCAGTACTTC. It specifies CASSLWGPYEQYF. V is TRBV7-9 and J is TRBJ2-7, with no clear D. The V end was cut by 2 bases, the J end by 2 bases, with 7 bases between. The CDR3 is 13 residues long. Germline V gene lookup returns CDR1 SEHNR and CDR2 FQNEAQ (reference sequence). The full variable domain, completed using reference TRBV7-9 and TRBJ2-7, is DTGVSQNPRHKITKRGQNVTFRCDPISEHNRLYWYRQTLGQGPEFLTYFQNEAQLEKSRLLSDRFSAERPKGSFSTLEIQRTEQGDSAMYLCASSLWGPYEQYFGPGTRLTVT.

This clonotype was seen only a few times. The chain uses TRBV28 and TRBJ1-1; TRBD1 is a possible D gene (6 bases). V lost 4 bases, J lost 8 bases, and 11 bases lay in between. Germline loops: CDR1 MDHEN, CDR2 SYDVKM. The CDR3 covers 12 residues. In nucleotides, the CDR3 is TGTGCCAGCAGTTCACAGGGCCTAGAAGCTTTCTTT. It is translated as CASSSQGLEAFF. Combining the CDR3 with reference TRBV28 and TRBJ1-1 gives the whole variable domain DVKVTQSSRYLVKRTGEKVFLECVQDMDHENMFWYRQDPGLGLRLIYFSYDVKMKEKGDIPEGYSVSREKKERFSLILESASTNQTSMYLCASSSQGLEAFFGQGTRLTVV.

The chain combines TRBV7-2 with TRBJ2-3, with 10 bases lining up with TRBD2. The junction had 15 bases not matched to a gene; V was cut back by 5 bases and J by 4 bases. This CDR3 contains 18 residues. The germline gives CDR1 SGHTA, CDR2 FQGNSA. CDR3 in amino acids: CASSHASGSIVGADTQYF. CDR3 bases: TGTGCCAGCAGCCACGCTAGCGGGAGTATAGTTGGCGCAGATACGCAGTATTTT.

This chain joins TRBV4-1 and TRBJ2-5, with 8 bases matching TRBD2. The length of the CDR3 is 16 residues. The germline CDR1 and CDR2 sequences are MGHRA and YSYEKL. Trimming took 6 bases from V and 0 from J; bases not matched to a gene: 9. The CDR3 sequence: CASSPPSGGNQETQYF. The CDR3 bases are TGCGCCAGCAGTCCCCCAAGCGGGGGAAACCAAGAGACCCAGTACTTC.